The rows below give T cell receptor beta chains drawn from one sample of a study of OX40 agonist ivuxolimab in advanced cancers. Profiled with immunoSEQ multiplex PCR; TCRdb holds only in-frame clones, not every one. This sample has fewer than 35,000 clones, with around nine tenths found just once. This material consisted of CD4+ or CD8+ T cells sorted from blood, taken in a trial of the OX40 agonist ivuxolimab. The receptors shown here come from an adult with an advanced solid tumor such as melanoma, head and neck, liver or kidney cancer. Each CDR3 is given with its conserved first and last residue. The order of the fields is D gene, J gene, V gene, clone size, CDR3 protein, CDR3 DNA. D genes are given only for firm matches. Clone size is given for some rows only: seen once, a few or many times, or a class if the clone is expanded.

>-|TRBJ1-3|TRBV28|-
CASSHTAEGNTIYF
TGTGCCAGCAGTCACACCGCGGAAGGAAACACCATATATTTT
>-|TRBJ2-1|TRBV4-1|-
CASSQGRPNEQFF
TGCGCCAGCAGCCAGGGCAGACCAAATGAGCAGTTCTTC
>-|TRBJ1-2|TRBV28|-
CASSFPARGYGYTF
TGTGCCAGCAGTTTCCCGGCGCGCGGCTATGGCTACACCTTC
>-|TRBJ2-7|TRBV29-1|-
CSVIALTTYEQYF
TGCAGCGTTATCGCGCTTACTACCTACGAGCAGTACTTC
>-|TRBJ1-2|TRBV30|-
CAWRQETNYGYTF
TGTGCCTGGAGACAGGAGACAAACTATGGCTACACCTTC
>-|TRBJ2-7|TRBV27|-
CASSLSTPGLRYEQYF
TGTGCCAGCAGTTTATCGACGCCGGGGTTGCGCTACGAGCAGTACTTC
>TRBD1|TRBJ2-1|TRBV9|-
CASSFTGENEQFF
TGTGCCAGCAGTTTTACAGGGGAGAATGAGCAGTTCTTC
>TRBD2|TRBJ2-1|TRBV7-3|-
CASSISRDRGEYNEQFF
TGTGCCAGCAGCATAAGTAGGGACCGGGGGGAATACAATGAGCAGTTCTTC
>TRBD2|TRBJ2-7|TRBV11-1|-
CASSTTSGSREQYF
TGTGCCAGCAGCACCACTAGCGGGAGTCGGGAGCAGTACTTC
>-|TRBJ1-5|TRBV6-1|-
CASSPTLTQGQPQHF
TGTGCCAGCAGCCCCACCCTCACCCAGGGCCAGCCCCAGCATTTT
>-|TRBJ2-7|TRBV28|few
CASSPTDYEQYF
TGTGCCAGCAGTCCAACTGACTACGAGCAGTACTTC
>-|TRBJ1-4|TRBV9|-
CASSVAGRFNEKLFF
TGTGCCAGCAGCGTAGCGGGCCGGTTTAATGAAAAACTGTTTTTT
>TRBD2|TRBJ2-5|TRBV4-1|-
CASSTRLAGGRQTQYF
TGCGCCAGCAGCACTCGACTAGCGGGGGGTCGACAGACCCAGTACTTC
>-|TRBJ2-6|TRBV27|medium-sized
CASSIRLTGTPNVLTF
TGTGCCAGCAGTATACGATTAACCGGGACACCTAACGTCCTGACTTTC
>-|TRBJ2-5|TRBV19|few
CASSYGAGLETQYF
TGTGCCAGTAGTTACGGGGCGGGGTTAGAGACCCAGTACTTC
>-|TRBJ2-1|TRBV4-1|-
CASSRAGGRNEQFF
TGCGCCAGCAGCCGCGCCGGGGGCCGGAATGAGCAGTTCTTC
>-|TRBJ1-1|TRBV28|-
CASSPIRRTEAFF
TGTGCCAGCAGTCCTATAAGAAGAACTGAAGCTTTCTTT
>-|TRBJ2-5|TRBV10-3|few
CAISDEVETQYF
TGTGCCATCAGTGATGAAGTGGAGACCCAGTACTTC
>TRBD1|TRBJ1-1|TRBV11-2|-
CASSTDRGLGEAFF
TGTGCCAGCAGCACGGACAGGGGGCTCGGTGAAGCTTTCTTT
>-|TRBJ1-3|TRBV28|-
CASSLKPSGNTIYF
TGTGCCAGCAGTTTGAAACCCTCTGGAAACACCATATATTTT
>-|TRBJ2-5|TRBV11-2|-
CASSPSRGRWEETQYF
TGTGCCAGCAGCCCCAGCCGGGGGCGATGGGAGGAGACCCAGTACTTC
>-|TRBJ2-6|TRBV28|-
CASSLVDRFSPSGANVLTF
TGTGCCAGCAGTTTAGTTGACAGGTTCTCACCCTCTGGGGCCAACGTCCTGACTTTC
>TRBD1|TRBJ2-1|TRBV5-1|-
CASSSGQGQYEQFF
TGCGCCAGCAGCTCCGGACAGGGGCAATATGAGCAGTTCTTC
>TRBD1|TRBJ2-1|TRBV7-3|-
CASSSTGGAYNEQFF
TGTGCCAGCAGTTCGACAGGGGGCGCCTACAATGAGCAGTTCTTC
>-|TRBJ2-3|TRBV27|-
CASSGRAYTDTQYF
TGTGCCAGCAGTGGTAGGGCCTACACAGATACGCAGTATTTT
>-|TRBJ2-2|TRBV7-9|-
CASSFVVFPGELFF
TGTGCCAGCAGCTTTGTTGTGTTTCCCGGGGAGCTGTTTTTT
>-|TRBJ2-2|TRBV9|-
CASESYTGELFF
TGTGCCAGCGAGTCGTACACCGGGGAGCTGTTTTTT
>-|TRBJ2-6|TRBV5-1|-
CASSYRVSGANVLTF
TGCGCCAGCAGCTACAGGGTTTCTGGGGCCAACGTCCTGACTTTC
>-|TRBJ1-4|TRBV27|-
CASSPPPDTNEKLFF
TGTGCCAGCAGTCCCCCCCCGGACACTAATGAAAAACTGTTTTTT
>TRBD2|TRBJ2-1|TRBV7-8|once
CASSYLGLAGAYNEQFF
TGTGCCAGCAGCTATCTGGGACTAGCGGGAGCCTACAATGAGCAGTTCTTC
>TRBD1|TRBJ1-1|TRBV29-1|-
CSVPTGVDTEAFF
TGCAGCGTCCCGACAGGGGTGGACACTGAAGCTTTCTTT
>-|TRBJ2-7|TRBV10-1|-
CASSEGYEQYF
TGCGCCAGCAGTGAGGGATACGAGCAGTACTTC
>-|TRBJ1-1|TRBV5-1|-
CASRNRGENTEAFF
TGCGCCAGCAGAAATCGGGGGGAGAACACTGAAGCTTTCTTT
>-|TRBJ1-5|TRBV6-5|-
CASQGGVGQPQHF
TGTGCCAGCCAAGGCGGGGTAGGACAGCCCCAGCATTTT
>TRBD1|TRBJ2-2|TRBV11-3|once
CASSSPDRVNTGELFF
TGTGCCAGCAGCTCCCCGGACAGGGTGAACACCGGGGAGCTGTTTTTT
>-|TRBJ2-3|TRBV13|-
CASRQRGDTQYF
TGTGCCAGCAGACAACGAGGGGATACGCAGTATTTT
>-|TRBJ2-5|TRBV18|once
CASSPRPGKVWETQYF
TGTGCCAGCTCACCACGTCCCGGGAAGGTATGGGAGACCCAGTACTTC
>TRBD1|TRBJ1-1|TRBV7-9|-
CASSLGQGLDTEAFF
TGTGCCAGCAGCTTAGGACAGGGTTTGGACACTGAAGCTTTCTTT
>TRBD1|TRBJ2-3|TRBV29-1|-
CSVEGQGSDTQYF
TGCAGCGTTGAAGGACAGGGTAGTGATACGCAGTATTTT
>TRBD1|TRBJ1-2|TRBV2|-
CAIPPGGVGYGYTF
TGTGCCATTCCCCCAGGGGGAGTAGGCTATGGCTACACCTTC
>TRBD2|TRBJ2-3|TRBV27|-
CASSSSGGRTDTQYF
TGTGCCAGCAGTTCTAGCGGGGGGCGCACAGATACGCAGTATTTT
>TRBD1|TRBJ2-7|TRBV7-9|-
CASSPARQGYSYEQYF
TGTGCCAGCAGCCCCGCGAGACAGGGCTACTCCTACGAGCAGTACTTC
>-|TRBJ2-5|TRBV27|-
CASSLFAGQNTQYF
TGTGCCAGCAGTTTATTCGCAGGCCAAAATACCCAGTACTTC
>-|TRBJ2-7|TRBV27|-
CASSLTATYEQYF
TGTGCCAGCAGTTTGACGGCTACCTACGAGCAGTACTTC
>-|TRBJ2-3|TRBV15|-
CATSTTVASTQYTQYF
TGTGCCACCTCAACCACAGTCGCCTCTACACAATATACGCAGTATTTT
>-|TRBJ2-7|TRBV27|-
CASKFGSGVSYEQYF
TGTGCCAGCAAGTTCGGGAGTGGGGTTTCCTACGAGCAGTACTTC
>-|TRBJ1-3|TRBV7-9|once
CASSSDRDRGNTIYF
TGTGCCAGCAGCTCCGATCGGGATCGCGGAAACACCATATATTTT
>-|TRBJ2-7|TRBV6-1|-
CASSEVGEYEQYF
TGTGCCAGCAGTGAAGTAGGGGAGTACGAGCAGTACTTC
>-|TRBJ2-4|TRBV27|-
CASSSLAKNIQYF
TGTGCCAGCAGTTCCCTAGCCAAAAACATTCAGTACTTC
>-|TRBJ1-2|TRBV15|-
CATSRNPRAHYGYTF
TGTGCCACCAGCAGAAATCCCAGGGCTCACTATGGCTACACCTTC
>-|TRBJ1-3|TRBV28|-
CASSSGVISGNTIYF
TGTGCCAGCAGTTCAGGGGTTATCTCTGGAAACACCATATATTTT
>TRBD1|TRBJ2-7|TRBV27|-
CASSLTGKTYEQYF
TGTGCCAGCAGCCTGACAGGGAAGACCTACGAGCAGTACTTC
>TRBD1|TRBJ1-3|TRBV5-5|-
CASSLRAGGSGNTIYF
TGTGCCAGCAGCTTGAGGGCAGGGGGCTCTGGAAACACCATATATTTT
>-|TRBJ1-5|TRBV27|few
CASSLSGYGGSSNQPQHF
TGTGCCAGCAGTTTATCGGGGTACGGCGGGTCTAGCAATCAGCCCCAGCATTTT
>TRBD2|TRBJ2-2|TRBV5-6|-
CASSFSGRALPGELFF
TGTGCCAGCAGCTTTAGCGGGAGGGCACTCCCCGGGGAGCTGTTTTTT